This is a list of T cell receptor beta chains from one sample in a study of cytomegalovirus exposure and HLA in healthy donors. Using immunoSEQ multiplex PCR, the repertoire was profiled, and TCRdb retains in-frame clones only, with some absent. The repertoire consists of about 98,000 clones, with around 83% occurring once and the leading ten covering more than 3%. The sequencing sample was made of PBMCs. These receptors all stem from a female donor in good health and CMV-seropositive. Each CDR3 is given with its conserved first and last residue. A D gene is named only where the DNA matches it firmly. Clone size is shown for a subset of rows, as once, few, many or a class of expanded clone.

v_call	j_call	cdr3_length	d_call	clone_size	cdr3_aa	cdr3_nt
TRBV5-1	TRBJ2-7	14	NA	NA	CASSLVLSSYEQYF	TGCGCCAGCAGCTTGGTGTTGAGCTCCTACGAGCAGTACTTC
TRBV25-1	TRBJ2-1	13	TRBD2	NA	CASSPAGDTEQFF	TGTGCCAGCAGCCCAGCGGGAGACACTGAGCAGTTCTTC
TRBV6-1	TRBJ2-7	15	TRBD1	NA	CASSENPGTGSEQYF	TGTGCCAGCAGTGAAAACCCCGGGACAGGGAGCGAGCAGTACTTC
TRBV29-1	TRBJ1-1	13	NA	NA	CSAGQSANTEAFF	TGCAGCGCAGGACAGTCAGCGAACACTGAAGCTTTCTTT
TRBV2	TRBJ2-1	14	NA	once	CASSEAGDSPRQFF	TGTGCCAGCAGTGAAGCGGGTGACTCCCCTCGGCAGTTCTTC
TRBV30	TRBJ1-1	14	TRBD1	few	CAWSVGQGETEAFF	TGTGCCTGGAGTGTAGGACAGGGGGAAACTGAAGCTTTCTTT
TRBV19	TRBJ2-7	15	NA	NA	CASSALRDSPYEQYF	TGTGCCAGTAGTGCGCTTAGGGACTCCCCCTACGAGCAGTACTTC
TRBV6-5	TRBJ1-5	14	NA	NA	CASNRFYSNQPQHF	TGTGCCAGCAACAGGTTTTATAGCAATCAGCCCCAGCATTTT
TRBV19	TRBJ1-1	12	NA	NA	CASSKNDREAFF	TGTGCCAGTAGTAAAAACGACAGGGAAGCTTTCTTT
TRBV29-1	TRBJ1-2	14	TRBD1	NA	CSAQPGQSNYGYTF	TGCAGCGCCCAACCGGGACAGTCTAACTATGGCTACACCTTC
TRBV9	TRBJ2-5	14	NA	NA	CASSVFSDQETQYF	TGTGCCAGCAGCGTATTTTCGGACCAAGAGACCCAGTACTTC
TRBV30	TRBJ2-7	13	TRBD2	NA	CASSTSGSGEQYF	TGTGCCTCCTCGACTAGCGGGAGTGGCGAGCAGTACTTC
TRBV30	TRBJ2-6	16	NA	NA	CAWSPGGVSGANVLTF	TGTGCCTGGAGTCCCGGAGGGGTCTCTGGGGCCAACGTCCTGACTTTC
TRBV21-1	TRBJ1-1	17	NA	NA	CASSKVRGGEGLTEAFF	TGTGCCAGCAGCAAAGTCAGAGGGGGCGAGGGTTTAACTGAAGCTTTCTTT
TRBV7-3	TRBJ2-1	14	NA	NA	CASSLQGGNNEQFF	TGTGCCAGCAGCCTCCAAGGCGGAAACAATGAGCAGTTCTTC
TRBV7-9	TRBJ2-7	16	NA	NA	CASSPSAWDRTYEQYF	TGTGCCAGCAGCCCTAGCGCCTGGGACAGAACCTACGAGCAGTACTTC